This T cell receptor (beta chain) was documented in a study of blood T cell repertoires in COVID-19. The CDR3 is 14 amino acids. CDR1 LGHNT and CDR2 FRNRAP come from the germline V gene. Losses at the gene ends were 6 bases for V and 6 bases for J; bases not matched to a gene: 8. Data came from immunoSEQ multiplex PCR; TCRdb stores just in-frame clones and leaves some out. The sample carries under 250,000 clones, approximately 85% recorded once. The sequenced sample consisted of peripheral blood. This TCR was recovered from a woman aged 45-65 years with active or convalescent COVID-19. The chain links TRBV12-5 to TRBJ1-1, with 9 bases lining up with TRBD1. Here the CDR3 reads CASGLGTGIAEAFF. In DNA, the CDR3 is TGTGCTAGTGGGCTAGGGACAGGGATCGCTGAAGCTTTCTTT.